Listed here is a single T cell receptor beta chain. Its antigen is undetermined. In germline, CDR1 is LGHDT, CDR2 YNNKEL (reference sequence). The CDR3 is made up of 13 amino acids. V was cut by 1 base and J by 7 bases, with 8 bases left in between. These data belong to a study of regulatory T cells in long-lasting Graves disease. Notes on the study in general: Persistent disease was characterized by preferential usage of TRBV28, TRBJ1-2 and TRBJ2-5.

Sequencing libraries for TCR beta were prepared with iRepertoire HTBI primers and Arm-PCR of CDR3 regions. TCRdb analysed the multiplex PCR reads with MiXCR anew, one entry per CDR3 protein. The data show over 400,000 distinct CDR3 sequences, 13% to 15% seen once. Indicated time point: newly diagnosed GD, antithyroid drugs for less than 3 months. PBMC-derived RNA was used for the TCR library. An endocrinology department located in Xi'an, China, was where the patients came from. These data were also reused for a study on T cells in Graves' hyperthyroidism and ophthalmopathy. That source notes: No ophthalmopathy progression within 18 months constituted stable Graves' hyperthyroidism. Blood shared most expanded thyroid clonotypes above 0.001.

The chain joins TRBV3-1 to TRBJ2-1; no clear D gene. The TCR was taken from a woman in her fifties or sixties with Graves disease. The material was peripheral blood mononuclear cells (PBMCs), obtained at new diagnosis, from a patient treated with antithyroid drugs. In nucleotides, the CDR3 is TGTGCCAGCAGCCAAGCCCCACTTAATGAGCAGTTCTTC. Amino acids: CASSQAPLNEQFF.